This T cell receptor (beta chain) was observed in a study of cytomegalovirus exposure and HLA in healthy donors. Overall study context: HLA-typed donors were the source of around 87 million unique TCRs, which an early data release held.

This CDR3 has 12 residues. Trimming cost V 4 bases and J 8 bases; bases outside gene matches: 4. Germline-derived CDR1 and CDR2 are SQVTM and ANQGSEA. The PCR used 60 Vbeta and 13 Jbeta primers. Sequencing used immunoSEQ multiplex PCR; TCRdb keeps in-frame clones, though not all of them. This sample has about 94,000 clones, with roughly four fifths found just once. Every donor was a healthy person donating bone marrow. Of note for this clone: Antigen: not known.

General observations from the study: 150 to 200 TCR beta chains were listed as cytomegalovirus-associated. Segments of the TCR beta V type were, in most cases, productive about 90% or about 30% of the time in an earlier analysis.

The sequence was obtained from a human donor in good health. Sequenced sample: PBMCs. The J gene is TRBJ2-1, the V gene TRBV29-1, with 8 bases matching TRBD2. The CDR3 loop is CSVGAGVDEQFF. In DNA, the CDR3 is TGCAGCGTTGGAGCGGGAGTTGATGAGCAGTTCTTC.